The 24 T cell receptor beta chains below come from one sample, sequenced in a study of beta chain features in type 1 diabetes. The study, taken as a whole, reports: Among patients with Type 1 diabetes, TCRB CDR3s were moderately but significantly shorter in every one of the four CD4+ subsets.

No antigens are known for them. The study reverse transcribed the entire isolated RNA, so it sequenced expressed TCRB transcripts. The protocol was immunoSEQ multiplex PCR, while the TCRdb copy is restricted to in-frame clones and leaves out a portion. In the table there are roughly 260,000 clones, around 9.9% of which are singletons. Sequenced: naive CD4+ T cells from blood. These receptors originate from a man aged 25 to 40 with type 1 diabetes.

This clone was seen a few times. Germline and junction disagree at one end, which may indicate a read error. J is TRBJ2-3 and V is TRBV4-3; perhaps TRBD2 as D (5 bases). The CDR3 covers 15 residues. CDR1 and CDR2 (germline): LGHNA, YSLEER. CDR3 sequence (DNA): TGCGCCAGCAGCCAAGACGGCGGGCACACAAATACGCAGTATTTT. Its translation is CASSQDGGHTNTQYF.

This clone occurred a few times. The chain recombines TRBV2 with TRBJ1-2; tentatively, D is TRBD1 (5 bases). Germline V gene sequence: CDR1 SNHLY, CDR2 FYNNEI. Between the trimmed V and J ends, which lost 3 bases and 5 bases, there was a span of 7 bases. The CDR3 runs to 12 residues. The CDR3 sequence is CASSEEGYGYTF. The CDR3 DNA reads as TGTGCCAGCAGTGAGGAGGGGTATGGCTACACCTTC.

V gene TRBV6-5 combines with J gene TRBJ2-5; 8 positions match TRBD1. CDR3 length: 15 amino acids. Germline V CDR1 and CDR2: MNHEY, SVGAGI. V lost 4 bases, J lost 0 bases, and 4 bases stayed unmatched. CDR3 bases: TGTGCCAGCAGTTTACAGGGGGTAAACCAAGAGACCCAGTACTTC. Translated: CASSLQGVNQETQYF.

The chain joins TRBV7-2 to TRBJ2-5, with TRBD2 matching 16 bases. Germline CDR1 is SGHTA and CDR2 is FQGNSA. V shed 5 bases and J 3 bases; nucleotides not matched to a gene: 3. CDR3 size: 16 residues. CDR3 sequence reads: CASSRGTSGGEETQYF. The CDR3 coding sequence is TGTGCCAGCAGCAGAGGGACTAGCGGGGGGGAAGAGACCCAGTACTTC.

This clone was seen a few times. V gene TRBV7-3 combines with J gene TRBJ1-1, with D tentatively TRBD1 (5 bases). The ends were cut back, 6 bases at V and 3 bases at J, with 14 bases in the middle. The CDR3 contains 14 residues. Germline assignment: CDR1 SGHTA and CDR2 FQGTGA. The CDR3 protein is CASSYRGGYTEAFF. In nucleotides, the CDR3 is TGTGCCAGCAGTTACCGGGGGGGGTACACTGAAGCTTTCTTT.

This clone was observed a few times. This sequence joins TRBV27 and TRBJ1-2; the match to TRBD1 covers 9 bases. CDR3 length equals 16 residues. In germline, CDR1 is MNHEY, CDR2 SMNVEV (reference sequence). Unmatched junction bases numbered 11, after V lost 5 bases and J lost 4 bases. The CDR3 is CASSQKTGGEGYGYTF. The CDR3 DNA follows: TGTGCCAGCAGTCAAAAAACAGGGGGCGAAGGCTATGGCTACACCTTC.

The J gene is TRBJ2-5, the V gene TRBV6-5; a possible D gene is TRBD2 (5 bases). The germline V gene encodes CDR1 MNHEY and CDR2 SVGAGI. There are 14 residues in the CDR3. V lost 3 bases and J 4 bases, leaving 12 bases between the germline ends. As DNA, the CDR3 is TGTGCCAGCAGTTATCGCTCCGCGGGAGAGACCCAGTACTTC. It codes for CASSYRSAGETQYF.

The chain carries TRBV7-8 and TRBJ2-7, with D unclear. This CDR3 has 16 amino acids. Germline CDR1 and CDR2: SGHVS and FQNEAQ. V lost 5 bases to trimming and J lost 0 bases, with 17 bases between them. CDR3 DNA sequence: TGTGCCAGCAGCCACCAGACTCTCACAAGCTCCTACGAGCAGTACTTC. It is translated as CASSHQTLTSSYEQYF.

This clone was observed a handful of times. The rearrangement links TRBV2 to TRBJ2-1; 7 positions match TRBD1. This CDR3 is built from 13 residues. V dropped 6 bases and J dropped 5; count of bases not matched to a gene: 4. The V gene's germline CDR1 is SNHLY and CDR2 FYNNEI. The CDR3 loop is CASSLDRDNEQFF. The CDR3 bases are TGTGCCAGCAGCCTAGACAGGGACAATGAGCAGTTCTTC.

The sample holds a few counts of this clone. The CDR3 loop reads CASSPDRASPGGYTF. The DNA of the CDR3 is TGTGCCAGCTCACCCGACAGGGCAAGTCCGGGTGGCTACACCTTC. The chain combines TRBV18 with TRBJ1-2; TRBD1 matches at 7 bases. The ends lost 3 bases at V and 7 bases at J; junction bases unmatched: 11. This CDR3 has 15 residues. Germline assignment: CDR1 KGHSH and CDR2 LQKENI.

The V gene is TRBV12-5, the J gene TRBJ2-7, with D possibly matching TRBD1 (6 bases). Germline V lookup: CDR1 LGHNT, CDR2 FRNRAP. Trimming shortened V by 6 bases and J by 9 bases, and 12 bases separated the two germline ends. The CDR3 is made up of 11 amino acids. CDR3 nucleotides: TGTGCTAGTGGCTACAGGGCAGTGCAGTACTTC. This encodes CASGYRAVQYF.

This clone was observed a handful of times. The chain combines TRBV7-3 with TRBJ2-3, with no clear D. V was trimmed by 4 bases and J by 3 bases, leaving 2 bases between them. The CDR3 is 11 residues long. Per the germline V gene, CDR1 is SGHTA and CDR2 is FQGTGA. CDR3 bases: TGTGCCAGCAGCTCGACAGATACGCAGTATTTT. Its translation is CASSSTDTQYF.

This clone was detected only a few times. The chain links TRBV6-6 to TRBJ2-5; D may be TRBD2 (6 bases). V was cut by 7 bases and J by 0 bases, with 9 bases left in between. There are 13 residues in the CDR3. The germline V gene has CDR1 MNHNY and CDR2 SVGAGI (reference sequence). DNA for the CDR3: TGTGCCAGCACCCGGGACTACCAAGAGACCCAGTACTTC. Translating gives CASTRDYQETQYF.

The chain couples TRBV9 to TRBJ1-5; D possibly corresponds to TRBD1 (5 bases). CDR1 SGDLS and CDR2 YYNGEE come from the germline V gene. The length of the CDR3 is 13 residues. V was trimmed by 4 bases and J by 3 bases, leaving 8 bases between them. The CDR3, as DNA: TGTGCCAGCAGCCCGGGGGTCAATCAGCCCCAGCATTTT. This encodes CASSPGVNQPQHF.

Only a few counts were recorded for this clone. Written as DNA, the CDR3 is TGCAGCGTGGGGACAGGGGCTCGGGAAAAACTGTTTTTT. Translated: CSVGTGAREKLFF. V usage is TRBV29-1 and J usage is TRBJ1-4; 10 nucleotides match TRBD1. V lost 6 bases and J lost 8; bases outside the gene matches: 6. Germline V lookup: CDR1 SQVTM, CDR2 ANQGSEA. The length of the CDR3 is 13 residues.

This clone showed up just a few times. The V and J genes are TRBV30 and TRBJ2-7; D possibly corresponds to TRBD2 (6 bases). This CDR3 is built from 14 residues. Germline V CDR1 and CDR2: GTSNPN, SVGIG (reference sequence). Trimming took 1 base from V and 1 from J, leaving 11 bases between them. CDR3 bases: TGTGCCTGGAGTGGGAGGGGAGGATCCTACGAGCAGTACTTC. Protein product: CAWSGRGGSYEQYF.

The chain is built from TRBV9 and TRBJ2-7; TRBD2 aligns across 11 bases. The V and J ends lost 3 bases and 4 bases, in that order; junction bases with no gene match: 9. Germline values: CDR1 SGDLS, CDR2 YYNGEE. CDR3 length: 16 residues. The CDR3 sequence is CASSATGTSGAYEQYF. In DNA form, the CDR3 reads TGTGCCAGCAGCGCCACCGGGACTAGCGGAGCTTACGAGCAGTACTTC.

This rearrangement joins TRBV7-2 to TRBJ2-6, with a tentative D call TRBD1 (7 bases). The CDR3 is made up of 18 amino acids. V gave up 7 bases and J gave up 4 bases, with 23 bases separating them. Per germline, CDR1 SGHTA and CDR2 FQGNSA. CDR3 loop: CASTRSRGALPGANVLTF. The CDR3 bases are TGTGCCAGCACCCGCTCCAGGGGGGCCCTTCCAGGGGCCAACGTCCTGACTTTC. Supplemented by reference TRBV7-2 and TRBJ2-6, the full variable domain reads GAGVSQSPSNKVTEKGKDVELRCDPISGHTALYWYRQSLGQGLEFLIYFQGNSAPDKSGLPSDRFSAERTGGSVSTLTIQRTQQEDSAVYLCASTRSRGALPGANVLTFGAGSRLTVL.

The CDR3 nucleotides read TGTGCCAGCAGCAATACGGTGGAAGAGACCCAGTACTTC. Translating it yields CASSNTVEETQYF. The chain has TRBV21-1 and TRBJ2-5; TRBD2, the D gene given by the table, was not confirmed from the DNA. TRBV21-1 is a pseudogene. The CDR3 has 13 amino acids.

This chain joins TRBV7-2 and TRBJ2-7; D gene unclear. The V gene lost 2 bases and the J gene lost 2 bases, with 7 bases spanning the gap. CDR3 length equals 13 residues. From germline, CDR1 is SGHTA and CDR2 FQGNSA. The CDR3: CASSLSSTYEQYF. The DNA of the CDR3 is TGTGCCAGCAGCTTAAGCTCGACCTACGAGCAGTACTTC.

V and J are TRBV5-1 and TRBJ2-7; D might be TRBD2 (5 bases). Trimming removed 6 bases from V and 2 bases from J, with 12 bases in between. This CDR3 region has 13 residues. The V gene's germline CDR1 is SGHRS and CDR2 YFSETQ. CDR3 protein: CASNQDGAYEQYF. CDR3 sequence (DNA): TGCGCCAGCAACCAGGACGGGGCCTACGAGCAGTACTTC. The complete variable domain, with remaining parts taken from reference TRBV5-1 and TRBJ2-7, reads KAGVTQTPRYLIKTRGQQVTLSCSPISGHRSVSWYQQTPGQGLQFLFEYFSETQRNKGNFPGRFSGRQFSNSRSEMNVSTLELGDSALYLCASNQDGAYEQYFGPGTRLTVT.

The rearrangement uses TRBV10-3 and TRBJ1-5; 11 nucleotides align to TRBD1. J was trimmed by 0 bases and V by 0 bases; bases with no gene match: 10. This CDR3 is built from 20 residues. Germline-derived CDR1 and CDR2 are ENHRY and SYGVKD. The CDR3 sequence: CAISESAGQGGPYSNQPQHF. For the CDR3, the DNA is TGTGCCATCAGTGAGTCGGCGGGACAGGGGGGCCCGTATAGCAATCAGCCCCAGCATTTT.

The chain is built from TRBV5-1 and TRBJ1-5, with TRBD1 as a possible D gene (6 bases). There are 14 residues in the CDR3. Trimming pared 2 bases from V and 3 bases from J, leaving 9 bases between. Germline lookup yields CDR1 SGHRS and CDR2 YFSETQ. As DNA, the CDR3 is TGCGCCAGCAGCTTAGGGGGAACCAATCAGCCCCAGCATTTT. Translated, it gives CASSLGGTNQPQHF. The variable domain in full, with the rest retrieved from reference TRBV5-1 and TRBJ1-5, is KAGVTQTPRYLIKTRGQQVTLSCSPISGHRSVSWYQQTPGQGLQFLFEYFSETQRNKGNFPGRFSGRQFSNSRSEMNVSTLELGDSALYLCASSLGGTNQPQHFGDGTRLSIL.

The V and J genes are TRBV5-1 and TRBJ2-5, with D possibly being TRBD1 (5 bases). The CDR3 loop spans 14 amino acids. Germline V CDR1 and CDR2: SGHRS, YFSETQ. The germline V and J ends were trimmed by 2 bases and 4 bases, with 12 bases remaining between them. The CDR3: CASSFTGTGETQYF. In DNA form, the CDR3 reads TGCGCCAGCAGCTTTACAGGTACGGGAGAGACCCAGTACTTC. Combining the CDR3 with reference TRBV5-1 and TRBJ2-5 gives the whole variable domain KAGVTQTPRYLIKTRGQQVTLSCSPISGHRSVSWYQQTPGQGLQFLFEYFSETQRNKGNFPGRFSGRQFSNSRSEMNVSTLELGDSALYLCASSFTGTGETQYFGPGTRLLVL.